This T cell receptor beta chain derives from a study of blood T cells in healthy people across ages. For the study at large: For every two T cells, template switching captured about one barcoded beta molecule.

This clonotype has more than one count but fewer than ten. The antigen is undetermined. Together with a sample-barcoded 5' primer, a J-beta primer mix was included in a second PCR lasting roughly 6 to 12 cycles. Each CDR3 protein is one row after TCRdb ran MiXCR on the 5' RACE reads. Here the sample spans 1.5 million to 1.9 million distinct CDR3 sequences, approximately 39% being singletons. Whole-study findings and limits: Observed TCR beta diversity per million T cells went down as age went up. This fall followed a roughly linear course with age.

The study isolated at least 6 million PBMCs from each sample. Trimming removed 4 bases at V and 0 bases at J, with 15 bases between. The CDR3 consists of 16 residues. The germline V gene has CDR1 SGHRS and CDR2 YFSETQ. The sequenced sample was blood. The chain is built from TRBV5-1 and TRBJ2-3; perhaps TRBD1 as D (5 bases). The TCR sequence derives from a woman aged 18-29 years in good health. CDR3 sequence: CASSLARTLSTDTQYF. CDR3 DNA: TGCGCCAGCAGCCTGGCCCGGACACTAAGCACAGATACGCAGTATTTT.